This T cell receptor (beta chain) was recorded in a study of blood T cell repertoires in COVID-19. Across the whole study: From T cells, B-cell-depleted T cells, or PBMCs came the material, which was cDNA or gDNA.

Measured with immunoSEQ multiplex PCR; TCRdb has only the in-frame clones, and not every one. The table includes some 290,000 clones, 90% detected once. Germline CDR1 reads SGHTA; CDR2 reads FQGTGA. V was trimmed by 2 bases and J by 0 bases, leaving 7 bases between them. This CDR3 has 14 residues. Sequencing was done on a sample of peripheral blood. The clonotype comes from a woman between 40 and 50 years old with COVID-19, enrolled during active disease. V and J are TRBV7-3 and TRBJ1-2, with a possible D match to TRBD1 (6 bases). The CDR3 coding sequence is TGTGCCAGCAGCTTAGGGGGCGCTAACTATGGCTACACCTTC. This codes for CASSLGGANYGYTF.